The 32 T cell receptor beta chains in this list originate from one sample, sequenced in a study of blood T cells in healthy people across ages. The second PCR ran about 7 to 12 cycles with a sample-barcoded 5' primer and J-beta primers. TCRdb called the 5' RACE reads again in MiXCR, with one record for every CDR3 protein. Altogether over a million distinct CDR3 sequences are present, less than 25% being singletons, with the ten largest covering approximately 0.79%. The data were also submitted as part of a second study, on T cells of mothers and their children.

The sequencing input was blood. The receptors shown here come from a girl aged 2-10 years in good health.

CDR3 DNA: TGCAGTGCGGCAACTTATTTGTCCTACGAGCAGTACTTC. Translating it yields CSAATYLSYEQYF. The chain employs TRBV20-1 and TRBJ2-7; D remains ambiguous. The CDR3 totals 13 residues. CDR1 DFQATT and CDR2 SNEGSKA come from the germline V gene (reference sequence). Trimming stripped 6 bases from V and 1 base from J, with 13 bases between.

The chain recombines TRBV6-2 or TRBV6-3 with TRBJ2-3; 9 bases are a match to TRBD2. V was clipped by 3 bases and J by 5 bases; unmatched bases: 30. CDR1 is MNHEY and CDR2 is SVGEGT in the germline V gene. This CDR3 comprises 23 residues. CDR3: CASSYVSHMEGDGSTSGGDTQYF. CDR3 bases: TGTGCCAGCAGTTATGTTTCGCATATGGAAGGGGATGGGTCGACTAGCGGTGGAGATACGCAGTATTTT.

The chain is built from TRBV20-1 and TRBJ2-1, with D tentatively TRBD1 or TRBD2 (8 bases each). This CDR3 spans 14 amino acids. Germline V lookup: CDR1 DFQATT, CDR2 SNEGSKA (reference sequence). V lost 4 bases, J lost 9 bases, and 19 bases lay in between. The CDR3 spells CSATKAGDRGEQFF. DNA for the CDR3: TGCAGTGCTACCAAAGCGGGAGACAGGGGTGAGCAGTTCTTC.

The chain recombines TRBV5-6 with TRBJ2-7, with D possibly called TRBD1 or TRBD2 (5 bases each). The CDR3 loop spans 15 amino acids. Germline V gives CDR1 SGHDT, CDR2 YYEEEE. V lost 3 bases and J lost 4, with 17 bases in between. The CDR3 is CASSWTGTALYEQYF. CDR3 nucleotides: TGTGCCAGCAGCTGGACCGGGACGGCTCTTTACGAGCAGTACTTC. Full variable domain (remainder filled in from reference TRBV5-6 and TRBJ2-7): DAGVTQSPTHLIKTRGQQVTLRCSPKSGHDTVSWYQQALGQGPQFIFQYYEEEERQRGNFPDRFSGHQFPNYSSELNVNALLLGDSALYLCASSWTGTALYEQYFGPGTRLTVT.

This chain joins TRBV5-1 and TRBJ2-5; TRBD1 aligns across 10 bases. Germline CDR1 SGHRS, CDR2 YFSETQ. The CDR3 consists of 15 residues. V was clipped by 3 bases and J by 3 bases; unmatched bases: 5. The CDR3 DNA reads TGCGCCAGCAGCTGGAGACAGGGGGCAAAAGAGACCCAGTACTTC. This codes for CASSWRQGAKETQYF.

This chain links TRBV29-1 with TRBJ2-3; D tentatively reads TRBD1 or TRBD2 (6 bases each). Per the germline V gene, CDR1 is SQVTM and CDR2 is ANQGSEA. Between the trimmed V and J ends, which lost 7 bases and 2 bases, there was a span of 19 bases. The CDR3 consists of 15 residues. The CDR3 nucleotides are TGCAGCGGGAGGGGGTCGAAGACCTCCACAGATACGCAGTATTTT. Protein product: CSGRGSKTSTDTQYF.

This clonotype was seen once. This chain uses TRBV19 with TRBJ2-5; 12 nucleotides match TRBD2. Matching the DNA end better, TRBJ2-1 makes the J call doubtful. Germline V CDR1 and CDR2: LNHDA, SQIVND (reference sequence). The CDR3 length is 17 residues. CDR3: CASSYTSGGTSYNEQFF. The CDR3 bases are TGTGCCAGTAGTTATACTAGCGGGGGGACTTCCTACAATGAGCAGTTCTTC.

V gene TRBV18 combines with J gene TRBJ2-3; 12 bases align to TRBD1. The CDR3 has 16 residues. V trimming: 6 bases; J trimming: 2 bases; junction bases outside the gene matches: 6. Germline V lookup: CDR1 KGHSH, CDR2 LQKENI. The chain's CDR3 is CASSLGTGGTTDTQYF. The CDR3 nucleotides read TGTGCCAGCTCCCTTGGGACAGGGGGCACCACAGATACGCAGTATTTT.

The chain carries TRBV6-5 and TRBJ1-3; D not certain. CDR3 length: 18 residues. Germline V CDR1 and CDR2: MNHEY, SVGAGI. Trimming removed 0 bases at V and 1 base at J, with 16 bases between. The CDR3 spells CASSYSSRDRGSGNTIYF. CDR3 sequence (DNA): TGTGCCAGCAGTTACTCTTCGAGAGATCGTGGTTCTGGAAACACCATATATTTT.

The chain has TRBV4-2 and TRBJ2-3, with D tentatively TRBD2 (6 bases). V lost 4 bases and J lost 5, with 22 bases in between. From germline, CDR1 is LGHNA and CDR2 YNFKEQ. The CDR3 is 17 amino acids. The CDR3, as DNA: TGTGCCAGCAGCCTCGAACCGAGCGGGCGGGGCGGAGATACGCAGTATTTT. Translation gives CASSLEPSGRGGDTQYF.

V and J are TRBV29-1 and TRBJ2-5; D unclear. The germline V and J ends were trimmed by 1 base and 1 base, with 7 bases remaining between them. Germline V gene sequence: CDR1 SQVTM, CDR2 ANQGSEA. CDR3 length: 13 amino acids. The CDR3 reads CSVEVGVQETQYF. For the CDR3, the DNA is TGCAGCGTTGAAGTGGGTGTCCAAGAGACCCAGTACTTC. Variable domain in full (rest from reference TRBV29-1 and TRBJ2-5): SAVISQKPSRDICQRGTSLTIQCQVDSQVTMMFWYRQQPGQSLTLIATANQGSEATYESGFVIDKFPISRPNLTFSTLTVSNMSPEDSSIYLCSVEVGVQETQYFGPGTRLLVL.

CDR3: CSVGIGESGYTF. The CDR3 DNA follows: TGCAGCGTTGGGATCGGGGAAAGTGGCTACACCTTC. This sequence joins TRBV29-1 and TRBJ1-2; D is uncertain. The CDR3 has 12 residues. The V end was cut by 4 bases, the J end by 7 bases, with 13 bases between. Germline loops: CDR1 SQVTM, CDR2 ANQGSEA.

The chain combines TRBV2 with TRBJ2-1, with 10 bases identical to TRBD1. This CDR3 is 15 amino acids long. V gave up 11 bases and J gave up 2 bases; unmatched junction bases: 9. Germline CDR1 reads SNHLY; CDR2 reads FYNNEI. CDR3 residues: CAGSVGTGAYNEQFF. As DNA, the CDR3 is TGTGCCGGGAGTGTGGGGACAGGGGCCTACAATGAGCAGTTCTTC.

This clonotype was seen a few times. The genes are TRBV25-1 and TRBJ1-2; a weak D match, TRBD1 (6 bases). The germline gives CDR1 MGHDK, CDR2 SYGVNS. Between the trimmed V and J ends, which lost 3 bases and 8 bases, there was a span of 19 bases. The length of the CDR3 is 15 residues. CDR3 sequence reads: CASSEPLGDKWGYTF. The CDR3 DNA sequence: TGTGCCAGCAGTGAGCCATTGGGGGACAAATGGGGCTACACCTTC.

This clonotype occurred once. J is TRBJ2-1 and V is TRBV20-1; 7 bases fit TRBD2. Germline values: CDR1 DFQATT, CDR2 SNEGSKA (reference sequence). The CDR3 sequence is 13 residues long. The ends lost 6 bases at V and 4 bases at J; junction bases unmatched: 6. This CDR3 reads CSAAGLTYNEQFF. The CDR3 nucleotides read TGCAGTGCCGCGGGACTAACGTACAATGAGCAGTTCTTC.

This clonotype has only a few counts. The CDR3 DNA reads as TGCGCCAGCAGCCAAGAAGGGGCTTACGAGCAGTACTTC. This translates into CASSQEGAYEQYF. The gene calls are TRBV4-1 and TRBJ2-1; weak D call: TRBD1 (5 bases). The J call may not be correct, given that the DNA end is closer to TRBJ2-7. Germline lookup yields CDR1 MGHRA and CDR2 YSYEKL. The CDR3 sequence is 13 residues long.

The rearrangement joins TRBV29-1 to TRBJ1-2, with D perhaps TRBD1 (6 bases). V dropped 6 bases and J dropped 7 bases, with 15 bases sitting between them. CDR1 is SQVTM, CDR2 ANQGSEA, per germline. The CDR3 extends over 12 amino acids. CDR3 region: CSVDQGPSGYTF. For the CDR3, the DNA is TGCAGCGTCGACCAGGGGCCGAGTGGCTACACCTTC.

This clonotype has a handful of counts. The rearrangement uses TRBV5-1 and TRBJ2-1; perhaps TRBD2 as D (5 bases). The DNA end favors TRBJ2-5, so the J call may be wrong. Germline CDR1 and CDR2: SGHRS and YFSETQ. The CDR3 consists of 15 residues. The CDR3 DNA reads TGCGCCAGCAGCTTGGCCGGGAATCCCCAAGAGACCCAGTACTTC. This encodes CASSLAGNPQETQYF.

This chain uses TRBV4-3 with TRBJ1-1; D gene unclear. Germline V gives CDR1 LGHNA, CDR2 YSLEER. The ends were cut back, 0 bases at V and 3 bases at J, with 14 bases in the middle. This CDR3 has 16 amino acids. The CDR3: CASSQDMEVLDTEAFF. Written as DNA, the CDR3 is TGCGCCAGCAGCCAAGATATGGAGGTTCTGGACACTGAAGCTTTCTTT.

The sample holds a few counts of this clonotype. V and J are TRBV29-1 and TRBJ2-3, with 8 positions matching TRBD2. Germline V CDR1 and CDR2: SQVTM, ANQGSEA. This CDR3 is built from 19 residues. The V and J ends lost 5 bases and 6 bases, in that order; junction bases with no gene match: 25. DNA of the CDR3: TGCAGCGTTCGTGGGGGATGGCTAGCGGGTCTACTCGCGGGGGATACGCAGTATTTT. This translates into CSVRGGWLAGLLAGDTQYF.

The V call is TRBV5-1, the J call TRBJ2-1, with D perhaps TRBD1 (5 bases). The CDR3 runs to 16 residues. V lost 1 base, J lost 1 base, and 12 bases lay in between. The germline CDR1 and CDR2 sequences are SGHRS and YFSETQ. The CDR3 region is CASSLTGQGSYNEQFF. DNA for the CDR3: TGCGCCAGCAGCTTGACAGGCCAAGGGTCCTACAATGAGCAGTTCTTC.

This clonotype came up a few times. As DNA, the CDR3 is TGTGCCGGCACCGGACAGATGAGCGAGCAGTACTTC. Translated: CAGTGQMSEQYF. The chain joins TRBV27 to TRBJ2-7, with a possible D match to TRBD1 (6 bases). The CDR3 extends over 12 amino acids. The germline gives CDR1 MNHEY, CDR2 SMNVEV (reference sequence). The V end lost 11 bases, the J end lost 6 bases, and 17 bases lay between the germline ends.

This clonotype was counted a few times. The chain carries TRBV7-2 and TRBJ2-3; D is possibly TRBD2 (6 bases). The CDR3 length is 16 residues. The germline CDR1 and CDR2 sequences are SGHTA and FQGNSA. Between the trimmed V and J ends, which lost 5 bases and 0 bases, there was a span of 15 bases. CDR3 residues: CASSEGLPSSTDTQYF. For the CDR3, the DNA is TGTGCCAGCAGCGAGGGACTTCCTTCTAGCACAGATACGCAGTATTTT. The full variable domain, in which reference TRBV7-2 and TRBJ2-3 provide the parts outside the CDR3, is GAGVSQSPSNKVTEKGKDVELRCDPISGHTALYWYRQSLGQGLEFLIYFQGNSAPDKSGLPSDRFSAERTGGSVSTLTIQRTQQEDSAVYLCASSEGLPSSTDTQYFGPGTRLTVL.

The chain combines TRBV4-1 with TRBJ1-5; the match to TRBD1 covers 8 bases. Looked up from germline, CDR1 is MGHRA and CDR2 is YSYEKL. The CDR3 contains 15 residues. With V trimmed by 0 bases and J by 6 bases, 4 bases remained unmatched. The CDR3 DNA sequence: TGCGCCAGCAGCCAAGACAGGGGGCAGGGTCAGCCCCAGCATTTT. It codes for CASSQDRGQGQPQHF.

This clonotype was observed a few times. This chain connects TRBV28 to TRBJ1-2, with D uncertain. The CDR3 sequence is 15 residues long. Germline V gene lookup returns CDR1 MDHEN and CDR2 SYDVKM. Trimming cost V 6 bases and J 5 bases, with 19 bases left between them. This CDR3 is CASRRLTEVNYGYTF. DNA of the CDR3: TGTGCCAGCAGACGCCTCACGGAAGTCAATTATGGCTACACCTTC.

The chain is built from TRBV19 and TRBJ2-5; D gene uncertain. CDR1 is LNHDA and CDR2 is SQIVND in the germline V gene (reference sequence). The CDR3 length is 15 residues. V lost 0 bases, J lost 3 bases, and 11 bases lay in between. The CDR3 sequence: CASSIDQKGKETQYF. CDR3 DNA sequence: TGTGCCAGTAGTATAGATCAAAAGGGAAAAGAGACCCAGTACTTC.

Here the CDR3 DNA reads TGTGCCAGTACTACAGGGGGGGGCACCGGGGAGCTGTTTTTT. This sequence encodes CASTTGGGTGELFF. The rearrangement joins TRBV19 to TRBJ2-2; a weak D match, TRBD1 (8 bases). Trimming took 7 bases from V and 4 from J, leaving 13 bases between them. This CDR3 has 14 residues. Germline values: CDR1 LNHDA, CDR2 SQIVND (reference sequence).

This clonotype was counted at least ten times. This sequence joins TRBV4-2 and TRBJ2-5; D perhaps matches TRBD1 (6 bases). The CDR3 contains 16 residues. Germline CDR1 is LGHNA and CDR2 is YNFKEQ. Deletions cut 2 bases from V and 5 bases from J, with 18 bases between. The CDR3 nucleotides are TGTGCCAGCAGCCAATCCGGCAATCCAGGGGTTGAGACCCAGTACTTC. It translates to CASSQSGNPGVETQYF.

The V and J genes are TRBV6-2 or TRBV6-3 and TRBJ2-5; unclear D gene. This CDR3 comprises 13 residues. Per the germline V gene, CDR1 is MNHEY and CDR2 is SVGEGT. V was clipped by 8 bases and J by 3 bases, with 13 bases between them. The CDR3 spells CASLPRDEETQYF. The CDR3 nucleotides are TGTGCCAGCTTGCCTAGGGATGAAGAGACCCAGTACTTC.

The rearrangement links TRBV19 to TRBJ2-5; no definite D call. The J call may not be correct, given that the DNA end is closer to TRBJ2-1. This CDR3 has 13 residues. The germline CDR1 and CDR2 sequences are LNHDA and SQIVND (reference sequence). In DNA form, the CDR3 reads TGTGCCAGTAGTATTCCCTCGAACAATGAGCAGTTCTTC. It codes for CASSIPSNNEQFF.

The chain links TRBV29-1 to TRBJ1-4; 9 nucleotides line up with TRBD1. V shed 5 bases, J shed 4 bases, and the junction held 2 bases outside the gene matches. Looked up from germline, CDR1 is SQVTM and CDR2 is ANQGSEA. The CDR3 covers 13 residues. CDR3 protein: CSVQDRGNEKLFF. The DNA of the CDR3 is TGCAGCGTTCAGGACAGGGGTAATGAAAAACTGTTTTTT.

This clonotype has just a few counts. Here the CDR3 DNA reads TGTGCCAGCACTTATACTGCAGGGGGGCAGCCCCAGCATTTT. Encoded protein: CASTYTAGGQPQHF. The chain couples TRBV6-6 to TRBJ1-5, with 7 bases identical to TRBD1. The germline gives CDR1 MNHNY, CDR2 SVGAGI (reference sequence). V dropped 7 bases and J dropped 7; count of bases not matched to a gene: 10. The CDR3 consists of 14 residues.